A single sample is the source of the 9 T cell receptor beta chains below, sequenced in a study of radiation and T cells in renal cell carcinoma. Treatment given: treatment-naive control, cytoreductive nephrectomy. Method: immunoSEQ multiplex PCR; TCRdb's copy keeps in-frame clones and lacks some. The sample carries around 12,000 clones, about 65% recorded once. The input for sequencing was tumor tissue, taken from a patient whose treatment was nephrectomy without radiotherapy. These TCRs come from a woman older than 75 with renal cell carcinoma.

This clone was detected once. The chain uses TRBV5-1 and TRBJ2-4; 12 bases fit TRBD2. The CDR3 consists of 14 residues. Looked up from germline, CDR1 is SGHRS and CDR2 is YFSETQ. V lost 4 bases, J lost 6 bases, and 2 bases stayed unmatched. This CDR3 reads CASSLGLAGNIQYF. The CDR3 coding sequence is TGCGCCAGCAGCCTGGGACTAGCGGGAAACATTCAGTACTTC.

The chain is built from TRBV6-6 and TRBJ1-4; 7 bases align to TRBD1. The CDR3 runs to 14 residues. Germline V CDR1 and CDR2: MNHNY, SVGAGI (reference sequence). V shed 2 bases and J 5 bases; nucleotides not matched to a gene: 2. The CDR3 loop reads CASSYETGNEKLFF. CDR3 bases: TGTGCCAGCAGTTACGAGACAGGGAATGAAAAACTGTTTTTT.

This clone came up a few times. This sample includes further DNA sequences coding for the same CDR3. The genes are TRBV5-6 and TRBJ2-3; the match to TRBD1 covers 8 bases. The V and J ends lost 0 bases and 6 bases, in that order; junction bases with no gene match: 9. This CDR3 is built from 16 residues. CDR1 and CDR2 from the germline V gene are SGHDT and YYEEEE. In DNA form, the CDR3 reads TGTGCCAGCAGCTTGGCCGGAGGACAGGGAACCGATACGCAGTATTTT. Its translation: CASSLAGGQGTDTQYF.

The CDR3 DNA reads as TGTGCCAGCACCCACGCGGGGGGCGGGGATGAAAAACTGTTTTTT. It encodes CASTHAGGGDEKLFF. The chain couples TRBV7-2 to TRBJ1-4, with a possible D match to TRBD1 (6 bases). This CDR3 contains 15 residues. Trimming left V 7 bases short and J 6 bases short, with 18 bases between. From germline, CDR1 is SGHTA and CDR2 FQGNSA.

V gene TRBV7-6 combines with J gene TRBJ1-1; tentatively, D is TRBD1 (5 bases). The V end lost 10 bases, the J end lost 2 bases, and 8 bases lay between the germline ends. This CDR3 contains 11 residues. Germline lookup yields CDR1 SGHVS and CDR2 FNYEAQ. CDR3 residues: CATGHNTEAFF. CDR3 in DNA: TGTGCCACCGGACATAACACTGAAGCTTTCTTT.

The rearrangement uses TRBV11-1 and TRBJ1-1; D may be TRBD1 (5 bases). V was clipped by 4 bases and J by 3 bases, with 12 bases between them. The germline gives CDR1 SGHAT, CDR2 FQDESV (reference sequence). This CDR3 is built from 14 residues. The CDR3: CASSWALGDTEAFF. CDR3 DNA: TGTGCCAGCAGCTGGGCCTTAGGGGACACTGAAGCTTTCTTT.

By share, this clone ranks as medium-sized. As DNA, the CDR3 is TGTGCCAGCAGCAAAAAAAGTGGGGACAGGGGGGTCCACGAGCAGTACTTC. It is translated as CASSKKSGDRGVHEQYF. The V call is TRBV21-1, the J call TRBJ2-7; the table's D call of TRBD1 was not tested on the DNA. TRBV21-1 is designated a pseudogene. This CDR3 has 17 residues.

The chain couples TRBV6-5 to TRBJ2-3, with TRBD2 as a possible D gene (5 bases). The CDR3 covers 12 residues. Germline values: CDR1 MNHEY, CDR2 SVGAGI. V lost 8 bases, J lost 6 bases, and 12 bases lay in between. In DNA, the CDR3 is TGTGCCAGCGGGTCGTCGGGGGATACGCAGTATTTT. Translating gives CASGSSGDTQYF.

This clone was seen more than once but under ten times. This sequence joins TRBV19 and TRBJ1-5; 9 bases match TRBD1. The CDR3 runs 15 residues. The germline V gene encodes CDR1 LNHDA and CDR2 SQIVND (reference sequence). Trimming took 3 bases from V and 7 from J; bases not matched to a gene: 7. The CDR3 nucleotides are TGTGCCAGTAGTATCGCAGACAGGGGGGGACAGCCCCAGCATTTT. This gives the protein CASSIADRGGQPQHF.